This TCR beta chain was sequenced in a study of cytomegalovirus exposure and HLA in healthy donors. There are 17 residues in the CDR3. Looked up from germline, CDR1 is SGHNT and CDR2 is YYREEE (reference sequence). V was cut by 0 bases and J by 3 bases, with 15 bases left in between. PCR primers comprised 60 Vbeta and 13 Jbeta primers. Profiling relied on immunoSEQ multiplex PCR, and the TCRdb table lists in-frame clones only, not all of them. The sample carries 150,000 to 200,000 clones, about 80% recorded once. Sequenced material: PBMCs. The chain has TRBV5-4 and TRBJ1-4; D remains unclear. The sequence was obtained from a female donor in good health and CMV-seronegative. CDR3 sequence reads: CASSLALSGEANEKLFF. The DNA of the CDR3 is TGTGCCAGCAGCTTGGCCCTTTCCGGGGAAGCTAATGAAAAACTGTTTTTT.